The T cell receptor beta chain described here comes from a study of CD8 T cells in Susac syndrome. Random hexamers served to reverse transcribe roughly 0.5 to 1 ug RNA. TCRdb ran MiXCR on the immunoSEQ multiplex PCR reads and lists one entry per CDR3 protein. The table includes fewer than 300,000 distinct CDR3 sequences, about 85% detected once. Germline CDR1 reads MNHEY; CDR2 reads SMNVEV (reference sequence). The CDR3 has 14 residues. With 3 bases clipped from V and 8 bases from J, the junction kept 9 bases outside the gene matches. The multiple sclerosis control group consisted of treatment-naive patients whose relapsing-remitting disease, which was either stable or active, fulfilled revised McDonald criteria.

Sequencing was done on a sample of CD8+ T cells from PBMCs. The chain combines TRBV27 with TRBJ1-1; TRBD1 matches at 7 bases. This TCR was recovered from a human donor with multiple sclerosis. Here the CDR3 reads CASSFQGGGIEAFF. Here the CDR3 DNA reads TGTGCCAGCAGTTTCCAGGGGGGAGGAATAGAAGCTTTCTTT.